This T cell receptor (beta chain) was recovered during a study of T cell responses to AZD1222 COVID-19 vaccine. Study-level findings and limits: No day 14 peak samples; only post-peak repertoires were characterized. Only six individuals given AZD1222 were seropositive at baseline. Clonal diversity may have been underestimated in mostly white British donors.

TCRdb keeps only in-frame clones here, not all; method: immunoSEQ multiplex PCR. Of 100,000 to 120,000 clones in the sample, around 90% were seen once. Germline-derived CDR1 and CDR2 are SGHTA and FQGTGA. Trimming at V came to 5 bases and at J to 1 base, leaving 1 base not matched to a gene. CDR3 length: 13 residues. In the case of this clone: Its antigen is unidentified.

This clonotype was sampled from an adult in good health. This specimen was peripheral blood, taken on day 0 of AZD1222 vaccination. The V call is TRBV7-3, the J call TRBJ1-1, with 7 bases identical to TRBD1. CDR3 amino acids: CASSRDRNTEAFF. DNA of the CDR3: TGTGCCAGCAGCAGGGACAGGAACACTGAAGCTTTCTTT. The whole variable domain, filled in from reference TRBV7-3 and TRBJ1-1, reads GAGVSQTPSNKVTEKGKYVELRCDPISGHTALYWYRQSLGQGPEFLIYFQGTGAADDSGLPNDRFFAVRPEGSVSTLKIQRTERGDSAVYLCASSRDRNTEAFFGQGTRLTVV.